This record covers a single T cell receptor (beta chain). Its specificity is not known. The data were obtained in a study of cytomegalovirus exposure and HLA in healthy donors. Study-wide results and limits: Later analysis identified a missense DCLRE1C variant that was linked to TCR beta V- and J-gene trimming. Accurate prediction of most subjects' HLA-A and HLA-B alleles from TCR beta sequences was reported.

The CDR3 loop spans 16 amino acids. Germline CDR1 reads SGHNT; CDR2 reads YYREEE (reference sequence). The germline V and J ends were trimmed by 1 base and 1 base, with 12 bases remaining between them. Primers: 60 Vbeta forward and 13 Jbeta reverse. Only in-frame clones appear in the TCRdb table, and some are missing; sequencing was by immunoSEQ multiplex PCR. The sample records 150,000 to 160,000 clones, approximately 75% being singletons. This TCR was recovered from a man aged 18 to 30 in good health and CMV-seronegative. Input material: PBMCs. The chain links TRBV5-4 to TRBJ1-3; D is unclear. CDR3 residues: CASSLFSGISGNTIYF. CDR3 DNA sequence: TGTGCCAGCAGCTTGTTTTCGGGAATTTCTGGAAACACCATATATTTT.